Each of the 3 T cell receptor beta chains below was sequenced from the same sample in a study of blood T cells in healthy people across ages. Primers used in a second PCR of roughly 6 to 11 cycles were a sample-barcoded 5' primer and a J-beta primer mix. A single record per CDR3 protein comes from TCRdb applying MiXCR to the 5' RACE reads. The data show some 1.5 million distinct CDR3 sequences, with 28% seen just once and 6.5% to 8.5% held by the top ten. The sequencing input was blood. These receptors were obtained from a woman aged 25 to 39 in good health.

This clonotype was seen ten or more times. The chain has TRBV20-1 and TRBJ2-7; 8 bases align to TRBD1. Trimming took 2 bases from V and 5 from J; bases not matched to a gene: 8. Germline lookup yields CDR1 DFQATT and CDR2 SNEGSKA (reference sequence). The CDR3 covers 14 residues. The CDR3 protein is CSARPPTGEHEQYF. CDR3 in DNA: TGCAGTGCTAGACCTCCGACAGGGGAGCACGAGCAGTACTTC.

The rearrangement joins TRBV2 to TRBJ2-1; 8 bases are shared with TRBD2. Germline V gives CDR1 SNHLY, CDR2 FYNNEI. The CDR3 length is 16 residues. The V and J ends lost 6 bases and 2 bases, in that order; junction bases with no gene match: 9. DNA for the CDR3: TGTGCCAGCAGGGCCGTGCTAGCGGGCCCCTACAATGAGCAGTTCTTC. It translates to CASRAVLAGPYNEQFF.

This clonotype appeared many times. CDR3 residues: CSVESPGGEQFF. The DNA for the CDR3 is TGCAGCGTTGAATCCCCCGGGGGTGAGCAGTTCTTC. The chain employs TRBV29-1 and TRBJ2-1, with a weak D call TRBD2 (6 bases). Trimming removed 2 bases from V and 9 bases from J, with 11 bases in between. Germline lookup yields CDR1 SQVTM and CDR2 ANQGSEA. The CDR3 covers 12 residues.